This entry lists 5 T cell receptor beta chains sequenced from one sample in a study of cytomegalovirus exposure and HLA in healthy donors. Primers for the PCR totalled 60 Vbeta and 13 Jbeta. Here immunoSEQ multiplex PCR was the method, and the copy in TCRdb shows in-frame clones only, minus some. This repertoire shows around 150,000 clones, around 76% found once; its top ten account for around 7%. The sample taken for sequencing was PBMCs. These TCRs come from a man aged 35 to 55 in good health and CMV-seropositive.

The DNA for the CDR3 is TGTGCCAGCAGTTTACCGGACAGCTCCTACAATGAGCAGTTCTTC. This gives the protein CASSLPDSSYNEQFF. V is TRBV27 and J is TRBJ2-1; TRBD1 might be the D (6 bases). Trimming took 2 bases from V and 0 from J, leaving 8 bases between them. The CDR3 sequence is 15 residues long. Germline CDR1 and CDR2: MNHEY and SMNVEV (reference sequence).

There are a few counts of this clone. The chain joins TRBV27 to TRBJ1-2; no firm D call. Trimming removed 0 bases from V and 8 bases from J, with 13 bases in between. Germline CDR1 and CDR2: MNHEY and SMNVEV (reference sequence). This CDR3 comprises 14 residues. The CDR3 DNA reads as TGTGCCAGCAGTTTATCCACACTGTCTAGGGGCTACACCTTC. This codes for CASSLSTLSRGYTF.

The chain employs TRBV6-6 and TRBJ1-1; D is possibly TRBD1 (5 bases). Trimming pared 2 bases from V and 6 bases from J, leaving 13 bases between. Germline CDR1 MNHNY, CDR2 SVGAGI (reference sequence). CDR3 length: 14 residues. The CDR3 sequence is CASSYPGGKAEAFF. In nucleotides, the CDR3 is TGTGCCAGCAGTTACCCCGGGGGGAAGGCTGAAGCTTTCTTT.

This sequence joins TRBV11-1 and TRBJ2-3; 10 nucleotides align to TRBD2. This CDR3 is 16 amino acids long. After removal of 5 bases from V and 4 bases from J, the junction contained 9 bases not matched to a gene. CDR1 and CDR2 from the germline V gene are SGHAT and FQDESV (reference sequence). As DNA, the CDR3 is TGTGCCAGCAGCGTCGAAGCAGCGGGGGGGCCAGATACGCAGTATTTT. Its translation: CASSVEAAGGPDTQYF.

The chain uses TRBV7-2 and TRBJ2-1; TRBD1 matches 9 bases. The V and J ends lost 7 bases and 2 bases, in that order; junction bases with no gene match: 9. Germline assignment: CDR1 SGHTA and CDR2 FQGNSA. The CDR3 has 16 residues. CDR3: CASTHGGQGAYNEQFF. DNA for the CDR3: TGTGCCAGCACCCACGGGGGACAGGGTGCCTACAATGAGCAGTTCTTC.